This T cell receptor (beta chain) was sequenced in a study of OX40 agonist ivuxolimab in advanced cancers. The table came from immunoSEQ multiplex PCR; TCRdb's copy has only in-frame clones and leaves some out. The data show roughly 40,000 clones, over 75% seen once. This CDR3 is 11 amino acids long. Trimming pared 7 bases from V and 9 bases from J, leaving 11 bases between. CDR1 and CDR2 from the germline V gene are SGHRS and YFSETQ. This receptor was identified in an adult with an advanced solid tumor such as melanoma, head and neck, liver or kidney cancer. Material: CD4+ or CD8+ T cells sorted from blood, obtained in a trial of the OX40 agonist ivuxolimab. The V call is TRBV5-1, the J call TRBJ2-1; D ambiguous. CDR3 residues: CASSEAGEQFF. The CDR3 DNA follows: TGCGCCAGCTCGGAAGCAGGTGAGCAGTTCTTC.